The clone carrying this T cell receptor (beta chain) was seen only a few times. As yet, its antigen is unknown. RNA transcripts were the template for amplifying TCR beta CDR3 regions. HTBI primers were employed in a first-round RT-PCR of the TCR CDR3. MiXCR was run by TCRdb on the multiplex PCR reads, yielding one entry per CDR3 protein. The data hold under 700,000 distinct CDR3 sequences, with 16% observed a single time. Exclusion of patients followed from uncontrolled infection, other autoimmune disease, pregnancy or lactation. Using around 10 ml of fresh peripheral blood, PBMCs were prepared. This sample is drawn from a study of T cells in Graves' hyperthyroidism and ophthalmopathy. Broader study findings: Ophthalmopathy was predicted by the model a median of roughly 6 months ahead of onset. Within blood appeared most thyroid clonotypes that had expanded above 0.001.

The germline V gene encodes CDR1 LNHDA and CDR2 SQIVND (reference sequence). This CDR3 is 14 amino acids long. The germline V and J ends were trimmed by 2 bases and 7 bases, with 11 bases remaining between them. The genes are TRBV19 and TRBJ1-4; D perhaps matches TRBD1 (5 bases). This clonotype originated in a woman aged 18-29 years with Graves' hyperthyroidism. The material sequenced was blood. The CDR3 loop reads CASSIRGGPEKLFF. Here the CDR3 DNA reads TGTGCCAGTAGTATAAGGGGAGGTCCTGAAAAACTGTTTTTT.